A selection of T cell receptor beta chains follows, all from one sample in a study of OX40 agonist ivuxolimab in advanced cancers. The method was immunoSEQ multiplex PCR; TCRdb's version includes in-frame clones alone and lacks a portion of them. The sample lists 80,000 to 95,000 clones; approximately 88% were seen once. Material: CD4+ or CD8+ T cells sorted from blood, obtained in a trial of the OX40 agonist ivuxolimab. These receptors were obtained from an adult with an advanced solid tumor such as melanoma, head and neck, liver or kidney cancer. The CDR3 runs from the conserved cysteine through the conserved F or W. A D gene is named only where the DNA matches it firmly. Clone size, where shown, is once, few, many, or a class for clones that have expanded.

CDR3 DNA,CDR3 protein,J gene,V gene,D gene,clone size
TGTGCCAGCAGTGTAAGGCTAGTCCTCACAGATACGCAGTATTTT,CASSVRLVLTDTQYF,TRBJ2-3,TRBV6-1,.,.
TGTGCCAGCAGTTCGCTTGGGGCATACCAAGAGACCCAGTACTTC,CASSSLGAYQETQYF,TRBJ2-5,TRBV28,.,.
TGCGCCAGCAGCCCAAGGACTAGCGGGGGGGCCGCCTACGAGCAGTACTTC,CASSPRTSGGAAYEQYF,TRBJ2-7,TRBV5-1,TRBD2,.
TGTGCCAGCAGATTGGACAGGGAGGGCTATGGCTACACCTTC,CASRLDREGYGYTF,TRBJ1-2,TRBV2,TRBD1,many
TGTGCCAGCAGTGAATCAGTGCTTGGTTACGAGCAGTACTTC,CASSESVLGYEQYF,TRBJ2-7,TRBV6-1,.,.
TGTGCCAGCTCCCTTGAACAGGGGGAGGCCTACAATGAGCAGTTCTTC,CASSLEQGEAYNEQFF,TRBJ2-1,TRBV18,TRBD1,.
TGTGCCAGCAGTCCCGGGGGGAACACTGAAGCTTTCTTT,CASSPGGNTEAFF,TRBJ1-1,TRBV7-3,.,once
TGTGCCATCAGTGACTCGGCCGGGGACGAGCAGTACTTC,CAISDSAGDEQYF,TRBJ2-7,TRBV10-3,.,.
TGTGCCAGCAGCCTTAGCGGGATGATTCAAGATACGCAGTATTTT,CASSLSGMIQDTQYF,TRBJ2-3,TRBV7-3,TRBD2,.
TGTGCCAGCAGTTTCGAGACCGGGACAGTCTACGAGCAGTACTTC,CASSFETGTVYEQYF,TRBJ2-7,TRBV6-1,TRBD1,once
TGTGCCAGCAGCCGCACCTGGACAGAGCAGTTCTTC,CASSRTWTEQFF,TRBJ2-1,TRBV6-5,.,.
TGTGCCAGCAGTCGGGGGGAATCCCTTGAAGCTTTCTTT,CASSRGESLEAFF,TRBJ1-1,TRBV7-8,.,.
TGTGCCAGTCGAGATGTGGCGCAGAACACTGAAGCTTTCTTT,CASRDVAQNTEAFF,TRBJ1-1,TRBV19,.,.
TGTGCCAGCTCACCAAGGAGACAAGATGGCTACACCTTC,CASSPRRQDGYTF,TRBJ1-2,TRBV18,.,.
TGTGCCACCAGCAGACCCCAGGCAGGCTACACTGAAGCTTTCTTT,CATSRPQAGYTEAFF,TRBJ1-1,TRBV15,.,.
TGCAGCGTCTGGGACCGTTACACTGAAGCTTTCTTT,CSVWDRYTEAFF,TRBJ1-1,TRBV29-1,.,.
TGTGCCAGCAGTTTATGGACGGCTGATTCACCCCTCCACTTT,CASSLWTADSPLHF,TRBJ1-6,TRBV28,.,.
TGTGCCAGCACTCAATGGGCCCTAGGGAACACCATATATTTT,CASTQWALGNTIYF,TRBJ1-3,TRBV7-4,.,.
TGCGCCAGCAGCACGGGGAGGGGTACCGGGGAGCTGTTTTTT,CASSTGRGTGELFF,TRBJ2-2,TRBV5-1,TRBD2,.
TGTGCCAGCAGCCAAGGATCAGGACGCTACTATGGCTACACCTTC,CASSQGSGRYYGYTF,TRBJ1-2,TRBV14,.,.
TGTGCCAGCAGTTACTCCCTCGGGGGGGAGATCTATGGCTACACCTTC,CASSYSLGGEIYGYTF,TRBJ1-2,TRBV6-5,.,.
TGTGCCAGTAGTAAAGGCATCGACAGCTATGGCTACACCTTC,CASSKGIDSYGYTF,TRBJ1-2,TRBV19,.,.
TGTGCCACCAGCAGGGTGGGGCAAGAGACCCAGTACTTC,CATSRVGQETQYF,TRBJ2-5,TRBV15,.,once
TGTGCCAGCTACGGGGAAAAGGTGGGCTATGGCTACACCTTC,CASYGEKVGYGYTF,TRBJ1-2,TRBV28,.,.
TGTGCCAGCAGTGCCCAGATCCAGTTGCAGTTCTTC,CASSAQIQLQFF,TRBJ2-1,TRBV25-1,.,.
TGTGCCAGCGGGGGACAGGGTAATCAGCCCCAGCATTTT,CASGGQGNQPQHF,TRBJ1-5,TRBV6-6,TRBD1,.
TGTGCCAGCAGCGCGTTGGGCGGAGACTACACCGGGGAGCTGTTTTTT,CASSALGGDYTGELFF,TRBJ2-2,TRBV9,.,.
TGTGCCAGCACTATCCTTGGGGATCTTTACGAGCAGTACTTC,CASTILGDLYEQYF,TRBJ2-7,TRBV2,.,.
TGTGCCAGCAGTGGAGGGGCGGGGGTGAACACTGAAGCTTTCTTT,CASSGGAGVNTEAFF,TRBJ1-1,TRBV2,.,.
TGCGCCAGCAGCCCGGGCGTTAGGGAGACCCAGTACTTC,CASSPGVRETQYF,TRBJ2-5,TRBV5-1,.,once
TGTGCCAGCAGAGGGACTCACGGACTTAGCAATCAGCCCCAGCATTTT,CASRGTHGLSNQPQHF,TRBJ1-5,TRBV28,.,.
TGTGCCAGCAGCTCCGAAATCTTCGGGGGTACGCAGTATTTT,CASSSEIFGGTQYF,TRBJ2-3,TRBV7-9,.,.
TGTGCCAGCCGGAGAAGGGCCCTCGGATCATACGAGCAGTACTTC,CASRRRALGSYEQYF,TRBJ2-7,TRBV6-6,.,.
TGTGCCAGCACCCATTGGAGGGGGTACCGCACAACTAATGAAAAACTGTTTTTT,CASTHWRGYRTTNEKLFF,TRBJ1-4,TRBV28,.,.
TGTGCCAGCCTCCCGGGCCCCGAAAAACTGTTTTTT,CASLPGPEKLFF,TRBJ1-4,TRBV6-4,.,.
TGTGCCAGCAGCAATGGGTGGGTCGCCTATGGCTACACCTTC,CASSNGWVAYGYTF,TRBJ1-2,TRBV9,.,.
TGTGCCAGCAGTTTATCAGGCGGGGGAACCTACGAGCAGTACTTC,CASSLSGGGTYEQYF,TRBJ2-7,TRBV28,TRBD2,.
TGTGCCAGCAGTTATCGACTAGCGGAGAACTACGAGCAGTACTTC,CASSYRLAENYEQYF,TRBJ2-7,TRBV27,TRBD2,.
TGTGCCGGCGGATCCGATGACTATGGCTACACCTTC,CAGGSDDYGYTF,TRBJ1-2,TRBV2,.,.
TGTGCCAGCAAAACAGGGGAAGGGAAACTGTTTTTT,CASKTGEGKLFF,TRBJ1-4,TRBV6-6,TRBD1,few
TGCGCCAGCAGCCGATCGCGGGGGGAAAAACTGTTTTTT,CASSRSRGEKLFF,TRBJ1-4,TRBV4-1,.,few
TGCAGCGTTGGAGGAAATCAAGAGACCCAGTACTTC,CSVGGNQETQYF,TRBJ2-5,TRBV29-1,.,.
TGTGCCAGCAGTTACAACGGGAGGGCCGGAAATGAGCAGTTCTTC,CASSYNGRAGNEQFF,TRBJ2-1,TRBV27,TRBD2,.
TGTGCGGTGGACTCCTATAATTCACCCCTCCACTTT,CAVDSYNSPLHF,TRBJ1-6,TRBV30,.,.
TGTGCCAGCAGCTTATCTGCAGGTTTCCAATCCTACGAGCAGTACTTC,CASSLSAGFQSYEQYF,TRBJ2-7,TRBV7-2,.,.
TGTGCCAGCACGAGGGGAGGGGGAGGGCTGAACACTGAAGCTTTCTTT,CASTRGGGGLNTEAFF,TRBJ1-1,TRBV28,.,once
TGTGCCAGCAGCCCCGGGGGGGGGCCGGATGAAAAACTGTTTTTT,CASSPGGGPDEKLFF,TRBJ1-4,TRBV9,.,.
TGTGCCAGCAGCTCAGCTAGCGGAGCCTACGAGCAGTACTTC,CASSSASGAYEQYF,TRBJ2-7,TRBV11-2,TRBD2,.
TGTGCCAGCACCCGGGACAGGGTCCCCTTTGGGCACAATCAGCCCCAGCATTTT,CASTRDRVPFGHNQPQHF,TRBJ1-5,TRBV27,TRBD1,.
TGTGCCAGCTCACACGGACAACCAGGGGATGAGCAGTTCTTC,CASSHGQPGDEQFF,TRBJ2-1,TRBV18,.,.
TGCGCCAGCAGAGGGGAGGGCTCCTACAATGAGCAGTTCTTC,CASRGEGSYNEQFF,TRBJ2-1,TRBV5-1,TRBD2,.
TGTGCCAGTAGTACTGGGTGGGAAACCTATGGCTACACCTTC,CASSTGWETYGYTF,TRBJ1-2,TRBV19,.,.
TGTGCCAGCAGTTATCCCGATTACCGGACGGGGATTTATGATACGCAGTATTTT,CASSYPDYRTGIYDTQYF,TRBJ2-3,TRBV6-8,.,.
TGTGCCTGGAGTGTACTCAGGGGTGATTCACCCCTCCACTTT,CAWSVLRGDSPLHF,TRBJ1-6,TRBV30,.,few
TGTGCCAGCAGCTCCCGGACAGGGAACTATGGCTACACCTTC,CASSSRTGNYGYTF,TRBJ1-2,TRBV14,TRBD1,.
TGTGCCAGCAGCACAACAGGGGGCATGACCGGGGAGCTGTTTTTT,CASSTTGGMTGELFF,TRBJ2-2,TRBV9,TRBD1,.
TGTGCCAGCAGCCTCGGGACAGGGGAGGAAACAGATACGCAGTATTTT,CASSLGTGEETDTQYF,TRBJ2-3,TRBV11-3,TRBD1,once
TGTGCCAGCGTCCCTACGGCTAGCGGGAGGTCCTACGAGCAGTACTTC,CASVPTASGRSYEQYF,TRBJ2-7,TRBV28,TRBD2,.
TGTGCCTGGGGACAGGGACCTGCTAACGTCCTGACTTTC,CAWGQGPANVLTF,TRBJ2-6,TRBV30,TRBD1,.